This entry features one T cell receptor beta chain sequence. Using immunoSEQ multiplex PCR, the repertoire was profiled, and TCRdb retains in-frame clones only, with some absent. The table shows about 160,000 clones, with roughly 90% occurring only once. These data belong to a study of cytotoxic CD8 clonotypes in ibrutinib-treated CLL. With 0 bases removed from V and 3 bases from J, the gap between germline ends came to 10 bases. CDR3 size: 14 residues. Germline lookup yields CDR1 SGHDT and CDR2 YYEEEE. This rearrangement joins TRBV5-6 to TRBJ2-7; the D gene is possibly TRBD2 (6 bases). The origin of this receptor is a human donor with chronic lymphocytic leukemia. The sequencing used PBMCs, collected at disease progression, from a patient treated with ibrutinib. This CDR3 reads CASSLVGSFYEQYF. The CDR3 coding sequence is TGTGCCAGCAGCTTGGTCGGGAGTTTCTACGAGCAGTACTTC.